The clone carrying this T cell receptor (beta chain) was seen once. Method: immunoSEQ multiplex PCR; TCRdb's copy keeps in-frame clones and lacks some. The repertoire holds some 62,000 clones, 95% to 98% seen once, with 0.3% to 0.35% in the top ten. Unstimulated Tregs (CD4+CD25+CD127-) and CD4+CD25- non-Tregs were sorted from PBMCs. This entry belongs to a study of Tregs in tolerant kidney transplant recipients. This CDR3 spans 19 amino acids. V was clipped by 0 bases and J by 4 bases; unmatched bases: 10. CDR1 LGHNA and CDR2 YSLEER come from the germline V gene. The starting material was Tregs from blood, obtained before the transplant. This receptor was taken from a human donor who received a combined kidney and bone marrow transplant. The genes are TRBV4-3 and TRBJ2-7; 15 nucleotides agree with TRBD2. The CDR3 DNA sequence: TGCGCCAGCAGCCAAGAGCCGGGACTAGCGGGAGGACCAGTTTACGAGCAGTACTTC. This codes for CASSQEPGLAGGPVYEQYF.